The sequence of this T cell receptor beta chain was determined in a study of cytomegalovirus exposure and HLA in healthy donors. Only one count was recorded for this clone. Antigen specificity is unknown. PCR involved 60 Vbeta and 13 Jbeta primers. The method was immunoSEQ multiplex PCR; TCRdb's version includes in-frame clones alone and lacks a portion of them. The sample lists approximately 70,000 clones, around 70% occurring once. Germline values: CDR1 SGHDT, CDR2 YYEEEE. Trimming took off 0 bases at V and 2 bases at J, with 5 bases between the two ends. The CDR3 contains 14 residues. The study, taken as a whole, reports: Most of the TCR beta V segments (in an earlier analysis) were productive either about 90% or about 30% of the time. Later examination showed HLA-associated TCR beta chains had greater clonal expansion than equally common others. An assumption of roughly uniform sequencing depth across donors underlay the presence/absence analyses. Rarity held for most TCR sequences, but there were some public TCRs that occurred in many donors.

This sequence was found in a woman in her 30s in good health and CMV-seropositive. The rearrangement uses TRBV5-6 and TRBJ2-2; TRBD1 is a possible D gene (5 bases). Sequencing was performed on PBMCs. CDR3 in DNA: TGTGCCAGCAGCTTGGGGACAAACACCGGGGAGCTGTTTTTT. This gives the protein CASSLGTNTGELFF.